Presented here are 10 T cell receptor beta chains from one specimen sequenced in a study of tissue T cells after allogeneic stem cell transplantation (dated by TCRdb to between 2021 and 2023). Libraries came from the immunoSEQ multiplex PCR assay. Entries here come from immuneACCESS through TCRdb and include only in-frame sequences with V and J called. Some clones fail to appear in such tables; in the studies checked, an unresolved V gene covers under half of the shortfall, and the cause of the remainder is unknown. This sample holds about 1,800 clones; about 40% were observed only once. The top ten clonotypes cover 18% of the sample. This specimen's time point label, per the study, means: mouse harvest day 14 after allogeneic transplant. Mouse grafts combined 10^7 T-cell-depleted bone marrow cells with 10^6 splenic CD5+ T cells, given via tail vein injection. The sequenced material came from gut tissue. These receptors were obtained from a female BALB/c mouse given C57BL/6 T cells with graft-versus-host disease after an allogeneic hematopoietic cell transplant.

This clone was detected once. Gene names and germline refer to mouse. The read halts 1 residue ahead of the CDR3 end, with the missing end drawn from the germline J gene. The chain has TRBV13-3 and TRBJ2-3, with D perhaps matching TRBD1 (5 bases). Trimming took 4 bases from V and 0 from J, leaving 9 bases between them. The CDR3 has 14 residues. CDR1 is NNHDY and CDR2 is SYVADS in the germline V gene. The CDR3 spells CASSRQTSAETLYF. The covered CDR3 bases are TGTGCCAGCAGTCGACAGACTAGTGCAGAAACGCTGTAT.

Of note for this clone: Gene names are mouse gene names. With the read ending 1 residue before the CDR3 end, the germline J gene is used to fill in that end. V is TRBV12-1 and J is TRBJ2-7; 11 bases line up with TRBD2. In germline, CDR1 is SGHSN, CDR2 HYEKVE. Losses at the gene ends were 2 bases for V and 7 bases for J; bases not matched to a gene: 6. The length of the CDR3 is 14 residues. CDR3 sequence: CASSPGTGGGEQYF. The covered CDR3 bases are TGTGCCAGCTCTCCCGGGACTGGGGGAGGAGAACAGTAC.

Sample share makes this clone large. Gene names and germline match the mouse. The CDR3 end lies 1 residue beyond the end of the read and is filled in from the germline J gene. This chain connects TRBV13-3 to TRBJ1-1; D is perhaps TRBD1 (6 bases). V was pared by 7 bases and J by 3 bases, with 10 bases between. The CDR3 loop spans 12 amino acids. CDR1 and CDR2 from the germline V gene are NNHDY and SYVADS. The part of the CDR3 DNA that was read is TGTGCCAGCCAACAGGGTGACACAGAAGTCTTC. Protein sequence: CASQQGDTEVF. From start to end, the CDR3 is CASQQGDTEVFF.

Turning to this clone: The genes are named according to mouse. Read sequence stops 1 residue before the CDR3 end, and the germline J gene provides the missing end. This rearrangement joins TRBV29 to TRBJ1-1, with D unresolved. The V end lost 3 bases, the J end lost 4 bases, and 6 bases lay between the germline ends. The V gene's germline CDR1 is MSHET and CDR2 SYDVDS. There are 12 residues in the CDR3. CDR3 protein: CASSFGVTEVFF. The part of the CDR3 DNA that was read is TGTGCTAGCAGTTTTGGAGTCACAGAAGTCTTC.

This clone is large by share. Germline and genes: mouse. The CDR3 goes on 1 residue after the read ends, and that part is filled in from the germline J gene. V is TRBV3 and J is TRBJ2-7; 9 bases map to TRBD2. CDR3 length: 14 amino acids. Losses at the gene ends were 1 base for V and 6 bases for J; bases not matched to a gene: 4. Germline CDR1 and CDR2: SNHLY and FYNGKV (reference sequence). This chain's CDR3 is CASSLVGGALEQYF. The covered CDR3 bases are TGTGCCAGCAGCTTAGTTGGGGGGGCGCTTGAACAGTAC.

With respect to this clone: Gene and germline names: mouse. The read comes to an end 1 residue before the CDR3 does, leaving the germline J gene to fill in the end. The chain links TRBV17 to TRBJ2-3, with 8 bases that match TRBD1. The CDR3 contains 16 residues. Germline V lookup: CDR1 MNHDT, CDR2 YYDKIL. With 1 base clipped from V and 2 bases from J, the junction kept 5 bases outside the gene matches. The CDR3 bases that were read are TGTGCTAGCAGTAGAGCCAGGGGGCTGGATGCAGAAACGCTGTAT. It yields the protein CASSRARGLDAETLY. The full CDR3 is CASSRARGLDAETLYF. Combining the CDR3 with reference TRBV17 and TRBJ2-3 gives the whole variable domain DTTVKQNPRYKLARVGKPVNLICSQTMNHDTMYWYQKKPNQAPKLLLFYYDKILNREADTFEKFQSSRPNNSFCSLYIGSAGLEYSAMYLCASSRARGLDAETLYFGSGTRLTVL.

As for this clone: Mouse gene names and germline throughout. This chain's CDR3 is CASSLGTINTEVFF. Partial CDR3 DNA: TGTGCCAGCAGTCTCGGGACAATAAACACAGAAGTCTTC. V is TRBV24 and J is TRBJ1-1; D is perhaps TRBD1 (6 bases). Sequencing ends 1 residue short of the CDR3 end; the germline J gene provides the rest. V was trimmed by 3 bases and J by 1 base, leaving 9 bases between them. CDR1 is KGHTA, CDR2 FRNEEI, per germline. This CDR3 has 14 residues.

Remarks on this clone: Germline and genes here are mouse. The read comes to an end 1 residue before the CDR3 does, leaving the germline J gene to fill in the end. The rearrangement joins TRBV26 to TRBJ2-2; D is unclear. V was pared by 2 bases and J by 1 base, with 5 bases between. The length of the CDR3 is 14 residues. Germline CDR1 is KGHPV and CDR2 is FQNQEV (reference sequence). The CDR3 region is CASSLTINTGQLYF. The covered CDR3 bases are TGTGCCAGCAGTCTGACTATAAACACCGGGCAGCTCTAC. The full variable domain, completed using reference TRBV26 and TRBJ2-2, is NSKVIQTPRYLVKGQGQKAKMRCIPEKGHPVVFWYQQNKNNEFKFLINFQNQEVLQQIDMTEKRFSAECPSNSPCSLEIQSSEAGDSALYLCASSLTINTGQLYFGEGSKLTVL.

Note on this clone: Mouse gene names and germline throughout. The read terminates 1 residue before the CDR3 end, so the remaining end is supplied by the germline J gene. The J gene is TRBJ2-4, the V gene TRBV12-2, with 7 bases identical to TRBD1. The junction had 4 bases not matched to a gene; V was cut back by 2 bases and J by 0 bases. The CDR3 extends over 15 amino acids. Germline CDR1 and CDR2: SGHLS and HYDKME. Incomplete CDR3 DNA: TGTGCCAGCTCTCACGGGACAGCTAGTCAAAACACCTTGTAC. This encodes CASSHGTASQNTLY. The CDR3 reads in full as CASSHGTASQNTLYF. Full variable domain (rest looked up from reference TRBV12-2 and TRBJ2-4): NSGVVQSPRYIIKGKGERSILKCIPISGHLSVAWYQQTQGQELKFFIQHYDKMERDKGNLPSRFSVQQFDDYHSEMNMSALELEDSAVYFCASSHGTASQNTLYFGAGTRLSVL.

On this clone itself: Mouse germline and gene names are used. The read ends 1 residue shy of where the CDR3 ends; the end is completed using the germline J gene. The chain uses TRBV3 and TRBJ2-7, with a weak D call TRBD2 (6 bases). The germline V gene has CDR1 SNHLY and CDR2 FYNGKV (reference sequence). The V gene lost 1 base and the J gene lost 0 bases, with 7 bases spanning the gap. The CDR3 runs 14 residues. CDR3 in amino acids: CASSLGWGSYEQYF. The covered CDR3 bases are TGTGCCAGCAGCTTAGGCTGGGGCTCCTATGAACAGTAC.